Following are 20 T cell receptor beta chains from one sample sequenced in a study of blood T cell repertoires in COVID-19. Assay used: immunoSEQ multiplex PCR; TCRdb lists only in-frame clones, some missing. The table lists 150,000 or so clones, more than 75% of them singletons. The sequencing sample was made of peripheral blood. Receptor source: a man aged 80 or over with acute or convalescent COVID-19.

The chain joins TRBV28 to TRBJ1-2; D possibly corresponds to TRBD1 (5 bases). The CDR3 length is 17 residues. Trimming stripped 8 bases from V and 5 bases from J, with 27 bases between. Germline loops: CDR1 MDHEN, CDR2 SYDVKM. The DNA of the CDR3 is TGTGCCAGCTACCCCCCGAGTTTGGGGCCGGCACATTATGGCTACACCTTC. Residues: CASYPPSLGPAHYGYTF.

This clone has a single count. V gene TRBV28 combines with J gene TRBJ2-4; 7 bases fit TRBD1. Germline assignment: CDR1 MDHEN and CDR2 SYDVKM. The CDR3 sequence is 16 residues long. Trimming removed 8 bases from V and 3 bases from J; junction bases left unmatched: 13. The CDR3 bases are TGTGCCAGCTCCGACAGGGACCCCTCCGGCAAAAACATTCAGTACTTC. Encoded protein: CASSDRDPSGKNIQYF.

The chain links TRBV30 to TRBJ2-5; D possibly corresponds to TRBD2 (6 bases). Trimming pared 4 bases from V and 5 bases from J, leaving 11 bases between. Germline CDR1 and CDR2: GTSNPN and SVGIG (reference sequence). This CDR3 has 12 residues. The CDR3 is CAWTGGWETQYF. CDR3 DNA: TGTGCCTGGACTGGGGGGTGGGAGACCCAGTACTTC.

The rearrangement joins TRBV9 to TRBJ2-1; TRBD2 might be the D (6 bases). The V and J ends lost 0 bases and 4 bases respectively, with 11 bases between them. The V gene's germline CDR1 is SGDLS and CDR2 YYNGEE. This CDR3 has 15 amino acids. CDR3 DNA sequence: TGTGCCAGCAGCGTAGGGACTACCCAATACAATGAGCAGTTCTTC. Protein sequence: CASSVGTTQYNEQFF. Full variable domain (outside the CDR3, taken from reference TRBV9 and TRBJ2-1): DSGVTQTPKHLITATGQRVTLRCSPRSGDLSVYWYQQSLDQGLQFLIQYYNGEERAKGNILERFSAQQFPDLHSELNLSSLELGDSALYFCASSVGTTQYNEQFFGPGTRLTVL.

CDR3 in amino acids: CASSRDRVPSYNSPLHF. CDR3 in DNA: TGTGCCAGCAGTAGAGACAGGGTCCCCTCCTATAATTCACCCCTCCACTTT. The chain joins TRBV27 to TRBJ1-6, with 7 bases fitting TRBD1. The CDR3 loop spans 17 amino acids. Germline trimming cut 5 bases from V and 0 bases from J; bases unmatched to any gene: 7. The germline V gene encodes CDR1 MNHEY and CDR2 SMNVEV (reference sequence).

V is TRBV6-1 and J is TRBJ2-1, with 12 bases matching TRBD2. Losses at the gene ends were 3 bases for V and 5 bases for J; bases not matched to a gene: 2. The germline CDR1 and CDR2 sequences are MNHNS and SASEGT. The CDR3 consists of 15 residues. The CDR3: CASSDGLAGHNEQFF. The DNA for the CDR3 is TGTGCCAGCAGTGACGGACTAGCGGGACACAATGAGCAGTTCTTC.

V and J are TRBV2 and TRBJ1-4, with a possible D match to TRBD1 (5 bases). The CDR3 is made up of 15 amino acids. The germline CDR1 and CDR2 sequences are SNHLY and FYNNEI. V gave up 2 bases and J gave up 8 bases, with 15 bases separating them. CDR3 in amino acids: CASSEQGFPGEKLFF. Written as DNA, the CDR3 is TGTGCCAGCAGTGAACAGGGCTTCCCAGGGGAAAAACTGTTTTTT.

This clone was observed a single time. The V gene is TRBV4-1, the J gene TRBJ2-2; D call uncertain. The germline CDR1 and CDR2 sequences are MGHRA and YSYEKL. V lost 0 bases to trimming and J lost 0 bases, with 14 bases between them. CDR3 length equals 18 residues. CDR3 amino acids: CASSQESFTHPNTGELFF. The CDR3 nucleotides read TGCGCCAGCAGCCAAGAGAGTTTTACCCACCCGAACACCGGGGAGCTGTTTTTT.

The gene calls are TRBV5-1 and TRBJ1-1; unclear D gene. The CDR3 sequence is 13 residues long. V dropped 2 bases and J dropped 8 bases, with 13 bases sitting between them. Germline V gives CDR1 SGHRS, CDR2 YFSETQ. The CDR3 bases are TGCGCCAGCAGCTTACCTCCAGGTCAGGAAGCTTTCTTT. This gives the protein CASSLPPGQEAFF. The whole variable domain, filled in from reference TRBV5-1 and TRBJ1-1, reads KAGVTQTPRYLIKTRGQQVTLSCSPISGHRSVSWYQQTPGQGLQFLFEYFSETQRNKGNFPGRFSGRQFSNSRSEMNVSTLELGDSALYLCASSLPPGQEAFFGQGTRLTVV.

The gene calls are TRBV7-4 and TRBJ1-5, with 9 bases lining up with TRBD1. V lost 5 bases and J lost 1; bases outside the gene matches: 9. Germline-derived CDR1 and CDR2 are SGHVT and SQSDAQ. This CDR3 is 17 amino acids long. The DNA for the CDR3 is TGTGCCAGCAGCCCGGGACAGGGTCGTTGGAGCAATCAGCCCCAGCATTTT. This sequence encodes CASSPGQGRWSNQPQHF.

The V and J genes are TRBV6-4 and TRBJ1-6; D unclear. CDR1 is MRHNA, CDR2 SNTAGT, per germline. V lost 2 bases and J lost 10, with 9 bases in between. The CDR3 consists of 13 residues. The CDR3 reads CASSDGLTSPLHF. The CDR3 region has the DNA TGTGCCAGCAGTGACGGACTTACCTCACCCCTCCACTTT.

The rearrangement joins TRBV9 to TRBJ2-7, with TRBD1 matching 11 bases. The CDR3 is 15 amino acids. Germline assignment: CDR1 SGDLS and CDR2 YYNGEE. V lost 4 bases, J lost 2 bases, and 5 bases stayed unmatched. The CDR3 region has the DNA TGTGCCAGCAGCCGTGGGGACAGGGGGACCTACGAGCAGTACTTC. Encoded protein: CASSRGDRGTYEQYF.

The chain couples TRBV6-1 to TRBJ1-5; 7 bases are shared with TRBD1. CDR1 MNHNS and CDR2 SASEGT come from the germline V gene. The length of the CDR3 is 16 residues. V shed 2 bases, J shed 2 bases, and the junction held 6 bases outside the gene matches. In nucleotides, the CDR3 is TGTGCCAGCAGTGAATTGGCGGGGACAGGCAATCAGCCCCAGCATTTT. It is translated as CASSELAGTGNQPQHF.

The chain combines TRBV5-1 with TRBJ1-1; 8 bases agree with TRBD1. V lost 5 bases, J lost 1 base, and 4 bases stayed unmatched. This CDR3 is built from 14 residues. CDR1 and CDR2 (germline): SGHRS, YFSETQ. The CDR3, as DNA: TGCGCCAGCAGAAGTGACAGGGGGAACACTGAAGCTTTCTTT. Translating gives CASRSDRGNTEAFF.

The V and J genes are TRBV28 and TRBJ1-2, with unresolved D. The length of the CDR3 is 13 residues. The germline V gene encodes CDR1 MDHEN and CDR2 SYDVKM. Trimming removed 7 bases at V and 4 bases at J, with 13 bases between. In nucleotides, the CDR3 is TGTGCCAGCACCCGAGACATAATCTATGGCTACACCTTC. Residues: CASTRDIIYGYTF.

The genes are TRBV19 and TRBJ2-3; D ambiguous. V shed 4 bases and J shed 2 bases, with 13 bases lying between them. Germline V gene data show CDR1 as LNHDA and CDR2 as SQIVND (reference sequence). The CDR3 is made up of 15 amino acids. The CDR3 loop reads CASSNSGTLTDTQYF. In DNA, the CDR3 is TGTGCCAGTAGTAATTCGGGTACTCTCACAGATACGCAGTATTTT.

The chain joins TRBV11-3 to TRBJ2-4; TRBD1 is a possible D gene (6 bases). Looked up from germline, CDR1 is SGHNT and CDR2 is YENEEA. V was shortened by 5 bases and J by 6 bases, with 14 bases between the two germline ends. The CDR3 totals 14 residues. As DNA, the CDR3 is TGTGCCAGCAGCACGAGGACAGATCCAAACATTCAGTACTTC. The encoded protein is CASSTRTDPNIQYF.

The chain couples TRBV18 to TRBJ2-1, with 8 positions matching TRBD2. V lost 0 bases and J lost 3; bases outside the gene matches: 10. This CDR3 has 18 amino acids. Germline CDR1 is KGHSH and CDR2 is LQKENI. For the CDR3, the DNA is TGTGCCAGCTCACCACCGCTCGGGAGGGCCGTACTCTACAATGAGCAGTTCTTC. It encodes CASSPPLGRAVLYNEQFF.

The chain has TRBV24-1 and TRBJ2-5; TRBD2 aligns across 8 bases. The trim removed 4 bases at V and 5 bases at J, leaving 5 bases unmatched. This CDR3 spans 14 amino acids. CDR1 KGHDR and CDR2 SFDVKD come from the germline V gene. In DNA form, the CDR3 reads TGTGCCACCAGTGAGACTAGCGCGGGGGAGACCCAGTACTTC. Its translation is CATSETSAGETQYF.

The rearrangement links TRBV5-1 to TRBJ2-7, with TRBD1 matching 9 bases. The V gene's germline CDR1 is SGHRS and CDR2 YFSETQ. The CDR3 has 14 amino acids. Trimming took 7 bases from V and 4 from J; bases not matched to a gene: 9. Here the CDR3 DNA reads TGCGCCAGCTGTCCAGGGACAGGGTTTTACGAGCAGTACTTC. This gives the protein CASCPGTGFYEQYF.